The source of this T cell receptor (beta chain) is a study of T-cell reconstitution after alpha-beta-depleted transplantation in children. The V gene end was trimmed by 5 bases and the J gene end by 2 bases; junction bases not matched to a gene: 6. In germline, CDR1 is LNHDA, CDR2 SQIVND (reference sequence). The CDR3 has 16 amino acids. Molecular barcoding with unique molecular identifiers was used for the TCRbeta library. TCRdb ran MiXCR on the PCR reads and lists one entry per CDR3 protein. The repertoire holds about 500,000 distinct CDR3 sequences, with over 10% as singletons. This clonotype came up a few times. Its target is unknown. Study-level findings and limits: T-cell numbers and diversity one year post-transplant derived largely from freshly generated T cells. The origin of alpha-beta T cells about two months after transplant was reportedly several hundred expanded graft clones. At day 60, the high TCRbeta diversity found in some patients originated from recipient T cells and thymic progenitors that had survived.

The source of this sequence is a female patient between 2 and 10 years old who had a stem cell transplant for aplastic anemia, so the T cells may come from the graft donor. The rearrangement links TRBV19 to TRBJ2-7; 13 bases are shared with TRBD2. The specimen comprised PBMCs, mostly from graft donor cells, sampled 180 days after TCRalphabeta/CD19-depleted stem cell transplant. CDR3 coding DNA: TGTGCCAGTAGTTCAACTGGGACTAGCGGGACCTACGAGCAGTACTTC. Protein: CASSSTGTSGTYEQYF.